These 4 T cell receptor beta chains were all obtained from the same sample, sequenced in a study of cytomegalovirus exposure and HLA in healthy donors. PCR primers comprised 60 Vbeta and 13 Jbeta primers. Libraries were prepared by immunoSEQ multiplex PCR; TCRdb keeps only in-frame clonotypes and omits some of them. The sample includes around 170,000 clones, 75% to 90% of them seen just once. The sequenced sample consisted of PBMCs. These receptors were taken from a woman aged 18-29 years in good health and CMV-seronegative.

The chain combines TRBV9 with TRBJ2-7; possibly TRBD2 for D (7 bases). CDR3 size: 15 residues. From germline, CDR1 is SGDLS and CDR2 YYNGEE. Trimming shortened V by 0 bases and J by 4 bases, and 14 bases separated the two germline ends. The CDR3 DNA is TGTGCCAGCAGCGTAGATCTGGGAGGGGGTTACGAGCAGTACTTC. It translates to CASSVDLGGGYEQYF.

The chain couples TRBV7-7 to TRBJ2-5, with 14 bases aligning to TRBD2. The trim removed 5 bases at V and 3 bases at J, leaving 5 bases unmatched. The length of the CDR3 is 16 residues. Germline CDR1 reads SSHAT; CDR2 reads FNYEAQ (reference sequence). This CDR3 reads CASSPLTSGGEETQYF. The CDR3 DNA follows: TGTGCCAGCAGCCCCCTGACTAGCGGGGGGGAAGAGACCCAGTACTTC.

CDR3 sequence (DNA): TGTGCCAGCAGCCAAGATGACGCGGGAGGGCCCCCCGAGGACGAGCAGTACTTC. This gives the protein CASSQDDAGGPPEDEQYF. The chain is built from TRBV14 and TRBJ2-7; TRBD2 aligns across 9 bases. V lost 0 bases, J lost 5 bases, and 14 bases stayed unmatched. CDR1 and CDR2 from the germline V gene are SGHDN and FVKESK. This CDR3 comprises 18 residues.

This chain uses TRBV7-8 with TRBJ2-3; TRBD1 matches at 7 bases. V shed 3 bases, J shed 2 bases, and the junction held 2 bases outside the gene matches. The CDR3 consists of 14 residues. Germline values: CDR1 SGHVS, CDR2 FQNEAQ. The CDR3 bases are TGTGCCAGCAGCTTCGACAGGGTCACAGATACGCAGTATTTT. Its protein is CASSFDRVTDTQYF.